Listed below are T cell receptor beta chains from one sample, sequenced in a study of control samples from healthy donors and cancer patients. Using immunoSEQ multiplex PCR, the repertoire was profiled, and TCRdb retains in-frame clones only, with some absent. The top ten clones hold roughly 4.3% of a sample with about 170,000 clones, just over 90% of them seen once. The sequencing sample was made of blood. Source of these receptors: a woman aged 55-75 years in good health. The CDR3 runs from the conserved cysteine through the conserved F or W. The D gene is left open where the match is weak. Size is stated for part of the rows, as once, few or many counts, or as a class when the clone is expanded.

D: TRBD1; J: TRBJ2-1; V: TRBV7-3; size: .; CDR3: CASRSTGGSYNEQFF; DNA: TGTGCCAGCAGATCTACAGGGGGTAGCTACAATGAGCAGTTCTTC
D: .; J: TRBJ1-1; V: TRBV12-3/TRBV12-4; size: .; CDR3: CASSFRDTTEAFF; DNA: TGTGCCAGCAGTTTCCGGGACACAACTGAAGCTTTCTTT
D: .; J: TRBJ1-2; V: TRBV29-1; size: .; CDR3: CSSGDLGYGYTF; DNA: TGCAGCTCAGGGGACTTGGGCTATGGCTACACCTTC
D: .; J: TRBJ1-1; V: TRBV7-9; size: .; CDR3: CASRTQGLRNTEAFF; DNA: TGTGCCAGCAGAACACAGGGACTGAGGAACACTGAAGCTTTCTTT
D: .; J: TRBJ1-6; V: TRBV14; size: .; CDR3: CASSQGSSYNSPLHF; DNA: TGTGCCAGCAGCCAAGGCAGCTCCTATAATTCACCCCTCCACTTT
D: .; J: TRBJ1-1; V: TRBV6-1; size: .; CDR3: CASSEVDRERAFF; DNA: TGTGCCAGCAGTGAAGTTGACAGAGAAAGAGCTTTCTTT
D: TRBD1; J: TRBJ1-5; V: TRBV6-5; size: .; CDR3: CASRTGFQPQHF; DNA: TGTGCCAGCAGGACAGGGTTTCAGCCCCAGCATTTT
D: TRBD2; J: TRBJ2-7; V: TRBV5-1; size: .; CDR3: CASSASLAGGQEQYF; DNA: TGCGCCAGCAGCGCGTCCCTAGCGGGGGGGCAAGAGCAGTACTTC
D: TRBD1; J: TRBJ2-5; V: TRBV6-5; size: once; CDR3: CASSSQGAPSETQYF; DNA: TGTGCCAGCAGTTCCCAGGGGGCTCCGTCGGAGACCCAGTACTTC
D: .; J: TRBJ1-1; V: TRBV4-2; size: .; CDR3: CASSRTSGEEAFF; DNA: TGTGCCAGCAGCCGAACCTCGGGGGAAGAAGCTTTCTTT
D: TRBD1; J: TRBJ1-2; V: TRBV2; size: .; CDR3: CASRGGQGTYGYTF; DNA: TGTGCCAGCAGGGGGGGACAGGGGACTTATGGCTACACCTTC
D: .; J: TRBJ1-1; V: TRBV2; size: .; CDR3: CASSGQIEAFF; DNA: TGTGCCAGCAGTGGACAGATTGAAGCTTTCTTT
D: .; J: TRBJ1-3; V: TRBV7-9; size: .; CDR3: CASSLDTSGNTIYF; DNA: TGTGCCAGCAGCTTAGACACCTCTGGAAACACCATATATTTT
D: .; J: TRBJ2-5; V: TRBV7-9; size: .; CDR3: CASSRGQNQETQYF; DNA: TGTGCCAGCAGCAGAGGACAGAACCAAGAGACCCAGTACTTC
D: TRBD1; J: TRBJ1-2; V: TRBV2; size: .; CDR3: CASSGDRARGYTF; DNA: TGTGCCAGCAGTGGGGACAGAGCCCGTGGCTACACCTTC
D: TRBD1; J: TRBJ2-7; V: TRBV2; size: .; CDR3: CASSAQGAGEQYF; DNA: TGTGCCAGCAGTGCACAGGGGGCCGGGGAGCAGTACTTC
D: .; J: TRBJ1-1; V: TRBV5-1; size: once; CDR3: CASMDRTPFRFMNTEAFF; DNA: TGCGCCAGCATGGACCGGACACCATTCCGATTCATGAACACTGAAGCTTTCTTT
D: .; J: TRBJ2-2; V: TRBV5-1; size: .; CDR3: CASSFTINTGELFF; DNA: TGCGCCAGCAGCTTCACTATTAACACCGGGGAGCTGTTTTTT
D: .; J: TRBJ1-1; V: TRBV29-1; size: .; CDR3: CSVDGVNTEAFF; DNA: TGCAGCGTTGATGGGGTCAACACTGAAGCTTTCTTT
D: .; J: TRBJ1-4; V: TRBV7-9; size: once; CDR3: CASSPQELSATNEKLFF; DNA: TGTGCCAGCAGCCCACAGGAGTTATCGGCAACTAATGAAAAACTGTTTTTT
D: TRBD1; J: TRBJ2-1; V: TRBV6-5; size: .; CDR3: CASRAQGAEWDEQFF; DNA: TGTGCCAGCAGAGCACAGGGGGCTGAGTGGGATGAGCAGTTCTTC
D: TRBD2; J: TRBJ2-3; V: TRBV15; size: few; CDR3: CATSRTSGGVTDTQYF; DNA: TGTGCCACCAGCAGGACTAGCGGGGGGGTCACAGATACGCAGTATTTT
D: .; J: TRBJ2-7; V: TRBV11-2; size: .; CDR3: CASRPGESYEQYF; DNA: TGTGCCAGCAGGCCAGGGGAGTCCTACGAGCAGTACTTC
D: .; J: TRBJ2-3; V: TRBV6-2/TRBV6-3; size: .; CDR3: CASSYRLVAVLLGDTQYF; DNA: TGTGCCAGCAGTTACCGATTAGTAGCGGTTCTCTTAGGGGATACGCAGTATTTT
D: .; J: TRBJ2-7; V: TRBV11-3; size: .; CDR3: CASSFSISYEQYF; DNA: TGTGCCAGCAGCTTTAGTATTTCCTACGAGCAGTACTTC
D: .; J: TRBJ1-1; V: TRBV4-3; size: .; CDR3: CASSQAHRPLNTEAFF; DNA: TGCGCCAGCAGCCAAGCCCACAGGCCTTTGAACACTGAAGCTTTCTTT
D: .; J: TRBJ2-2; V: TRBV30; size: .; CDR3: CAWSERTAESLDGELFF; DNA: TGTGCCTGGAGTGAGCGTACGGCCGAATCCCTGGACGGGGAGCTGTTTTTT
D: TRBD2; J: TRBJ2-1; V: TRBV24-1; size: .; CDR3: CATSDQKRGPYNEQFF; DNA: TGTGCCACCAGTGACCAAAAGCGGGGCCCTTACAATGAGCAGTTCTTC
D: .; J: TRBJ1-5; V: TRBV2; size: .; CDR3: CASSEVGIYQPQHF; DNA: TGTGCCAGCAGTGAAGTGGGAATCTATCAGCCCCAGCATTTT
D: .; J: TRBJ2-5; V: TRBV6-6; size: .; CDR3: CASRTGRQETQYF; DNA: TGTGCCAGCAGGACAGGGAGGCAAGAGACCCAGTACTTC
D: TRBD1; J: TRBJ1-1; V: TRBV19; size: .; CDR3: CASRRSRTGPFEAFF; DNA: TGTGCCAGTCGTCGGTCTAGGACAGGGCCTTTTGAAGCTTTCTTT
D: .; J: TRBJ2-7; V: TRBV6-1; size: .; CDR3: CASSDGGQGLYEQYF; DNA: TGTGCCAGCAGTGACGGTGGGCAGGGGCTATACGAGCAGTACTTC
D: .; J: TRBJ1-2; V: TRBV3-1/TRBV3-2; size: .; CDR3: CASSQGSVARDYGYTF; DNA: TGTGCCAGCAGCCAAGGATCCGTCGCCAGGGACTATGGCTACACCTTC
D: TRBD1; J: TRBJ2-3; V: TRBV7-2; size: few; CDR3: CASTSRTGSTDTQYF; DNA: TGTGCCAGCACCTCTAGGACAGGGAGCACAGATACGCAGTATTTT
D: .; J: TRBJ1-3; V: TRBV3-1/TRBV3-2; size: .; CDR3: CASSPLAGFSGNTIYF; DNA: TGTGCCAGCAGCCCCCTCGCGGGATTCTCTGGAAACACCATATATTTT
D: .; J: TRBJ1-2; V: TRBV7-9; size: .; CDR3: CASSLKGFGDGYTF; DNA: TGTGCCAGCAGCTTAAAAGGGTTCGGTGATGGCTACACCTTC
D: .; J: TRBJ2-6; V: TRBV9; size: .; CDR3: CASSIRRGSGANVLTF; DNA: TGTGCCAGCAGTATCAGACGGGGTTCTGGGGCCAACGTCCTGACTTTC
D: .; J: TRBJ1-1; V: TRBV19; size: .; CDR3: CASSITLRGHTEAFF; DNA: TGTGCCAGTAGTATAACGCTACGGGGTCACACTGAAGCTTTCTTT
D: .; J: TRBJ1-5; V: TRBV19; size: once; CDR3: CASSIGRLSNPQHF; DNA: TGTGCCAGTAGTATAGGACGATTATCCAACCCCCAGCATTTT
D: TRBD1; J: TRBJ2-6; V: TRBV5-8; size: .; CDR3: CASSLGTGGSSANVLTF; DNA: TGTGCCAGCAGCTTGGGGACAGGGGGCTCCTCGGCCAACGTCCTGACTTTC
D: TRBD1; J: TRBJ1-6; V: TRBV5-1; size: .; CDR3: CASSEERDRGNSPLHF; DNA: TGCGCCAGCAGCGAAGAGCGGGACAGGGGTAATTCACCCCTCCACTTT
D: TRBD1; J: TRBJ1-1; V: TRBV30; size: .; CDR3: CAWGQETTEAFF; DNA: TGTGCCTGGGGACAGGAGACCACTGAAGCTTTCTTT
D: .; J: TRBJ2-3; V: TRBV6-2/TRBV6-3; size: .; CDR3: CASSPSGPGTDTQYF; DNA: TGTGCCAGCAGCCCCTCCGGTCCCGGCACAGATACGCAGTATTTT
D: TRBD1; J: TRBJ2-7; V: TRBV18; size: once; CDR3: CASSLNTGDYEQYF; DNA: TGTGCCAGCTCACTAAACACAGGGGACTACGAGCAGTACTTC
D: .; J: TRBJ1-2; V: TRBV24-1; size: .; CDR3: CATKTGSPTPSGYGYTF; DNA: TGTGCCACCAAGACCGGGTCCCCAACCCCTTCGGGGTATGGCTACACCTTC
D: TRBD1; J: TRBJ1-1; V: TRBV11-2; size: .; CDR3: CASSHGQGEAFF; DNA: TGTGCCAGCAGCCACGGACAGGGTGAAGCTTTCTTT
D: .; J: TRBJ1-1; V: TRBV28; size: .; CDR3: CASTFGAQPGTEAFF; DNA: TGTGCCAGCACTTTTGGAGCGCAGCCGGGGACTGAAGCTTTCTTT
D: .; J: TRBJ1-1; V: TRBV27; size: .; CDR3: CASLFGQNTEAFF; DNA: TGTGCCAGCCTCTTCGGACAGAACACTGAAGCTTTCTTT
D: .; J: TRBJ1-1; V: TRBV3-1/TRBV3-2; size: .; CDR3: CASSQAWQGQLRAFF; DNA: TGTGCCAGCAGCCAAGCATGGCAGGGGCAGCTTCGAGCTTTCTTT
D: .; J: TRBJ2-7; V: TRBV5-4; size: .; CDR3: CASSLDRSYEQYF; DNA: TGTGCCAGCAGCTTGGACAGATCCTACGAGCAGTACTTC
D: .; J: TRBJ1-1; V: TRBV7-9; size: .; CDR3: CASSLGLRDTEAFF; DNA: TGTGCCAGCAGCTTGGGACTTCGGGACACTGAAGCTTTCTTT
D: .; J: TRBJ1-2; V: TRBV2; size: .; CDR3: CASRRTLLGGYTF; DNA: TGTGCCAGCAGAAGGACACTGCTTGGTGGCTACACCTTC
D: .; J: TRBJ1-6; V: TRBV4-1; size: .; CDR3: CASSQAQTRNSPLHF; DNA: TGCGCCAGCAGCCAAGCCCAGACGAGGAATTCACCCCTCCACTTT
D: .; J: TRBJ2-5; V: TRBV2; size: once; CDR3: CASNRDGETQYF; DNA: TGTGCCAGCAACAGGGATGGAGAGACCCAGTACTTC
D: .; J: TRBJ1-6; V: TRBV21-1; size: once; CDR3: CASSNHHSVFGGSNYNSPLHF; DNA: TGTGCCAGCAGCAATCATCACTCGGTCTTCGGGGGGAGTAACTATAATTCACCCCTCCACTTT
D: .; J: TRBJ1-1; V: TRBV7-9; size: few; CDR3: CASSPGTKGTEAFF; DNA: TGTGCCAGCAGCCCCGGGACAAAAGGCACTGAAGCTTTCTTT
D: .; J: TRBJ1-3; V: TRBV2; size: .; CDR3: CASSAGQRSSGNTIYF; DNA: TGTGCCAGCAGCGCAGGACAGAGGAGCTCTGGAAACACCATATATTTT
D: .; J: TRBJ1-1; V: TRBV7-8; size: .; CDR3: CASSLIRGPNTEAFF; DNA: TGTGCCAGCAGCTTAATTCGGGGTCCTAACACTGAAGCTTTCTTT